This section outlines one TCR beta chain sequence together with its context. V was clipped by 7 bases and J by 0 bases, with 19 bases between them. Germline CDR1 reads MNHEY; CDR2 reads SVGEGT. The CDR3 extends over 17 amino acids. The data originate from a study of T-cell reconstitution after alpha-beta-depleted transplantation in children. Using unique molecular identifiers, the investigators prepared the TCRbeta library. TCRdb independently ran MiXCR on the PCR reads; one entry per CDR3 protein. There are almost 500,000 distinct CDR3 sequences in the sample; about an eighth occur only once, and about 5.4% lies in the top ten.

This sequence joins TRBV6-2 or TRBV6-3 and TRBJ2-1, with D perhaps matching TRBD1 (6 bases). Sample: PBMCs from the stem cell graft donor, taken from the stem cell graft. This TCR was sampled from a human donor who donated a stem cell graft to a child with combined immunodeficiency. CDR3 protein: CASTNWTARSSYNEQFF. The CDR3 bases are TGTGCCAGCACCAACTGGACAGCTCGGAGCTCCTACAATGAGCAGTTCTTC.